This TCR beta chain was obtained from a study of T cell repertoires in cytomegalovirus infection (dated by TCRdb to about 2019). Describing the broader study: Donor HLA type was relevant to the analysis, as public TCR beta signatures indicated carriage of CMV infection together with the matching HLA type. Summary of the overall study and its limitations: In both this cohort and an independent cohort of some 370 donors, the cumulative frequency of public TCR beta family members distinguished carriers of CMV infection plus the relevant HLA type. The ex vivo response was dominated by HLA-C-restricted CMV-specific TCR beta clonotypes, and the single most frequent clonotype in two of eight donors was supplied by these HLA-C-restricted clonotypes.

The CDR3, cysteine through phenylalanine, is 16 amino acids long. The DNA shown is the 48-base CDR3, in frame from base 1. Trimming accounts for 1 base at V and 0 bases at J, while the number of junction bases matched to no gene is 3. Taken from the germline V gene, the CDR1 and CDR2 loops are MGHRA and YSYEKL. TCRdb names Illumina HiSeq 1500 as the instrument used. TCRdb handled the public reads itself, with Q25 trimming in fastp and clone calling in MiXCR, and kept productive beta chains. Each record represents a unique CDR3 protein, reported with the most common genes and DNA among its rows. The sample table contains approximately 500,000 distinct CDR3 sequences; only one count was recorded for 16% of them. The ten top clones hold more than 20% of the sample. With respect to this clonotype: Its antigen is unknown. No base quality information exists; no much larger clone differs at one position.

The sequence is built from TRBV4-1 and TRBJ2-7; 10 junctional bases match TRBD1. The sequence came from a human donor in good health (CMV status not recorded). Some clones in this sample may be carry-over from other donors' samples. Sequencing was carried out using CD8+ T cells from PBMCs. In nucleotide form, the sequence is TGCGCCAGCAGCCAAGCCGGGACAGGGGTCTCCTACGAGCAGTACTTC. It codes for CASSQAGTGVSYEQYF.